This entry features one T cell receptor (beta chain) sequence. Sequencing was performed with immunoSEQ multiplex PCR; in TCRdb, only in-frame clones are kept and a portion is missing. Among about 500,000 clones listed, 77% were seen once. These data are taken from a study of shared clonotypes between healthy human individuals. Overall study context: Ranging from 18 to 49 in age, donors were two women and a few men.

Germline assignment: CDR1 LGHNA and CDR2 YSLEER. This CDR3 region has 18 residues. The junction had 11 bases not matched to a gene; V was cut back by 0 bases and J by 3 bases. The sequenced sample was PBMCs. This TCR derives from a woman between 40 and 55 years old in good health. Some clones in this sample may be carry-over from other donors' samples. This chain connects TRBV4-3 to TRBJ1-3; TRBD1 aligns across 7 bases. CDR3 sequence: CASSQDPPDRAIGNTIYF. The CDR3, as DNA: TGCGCCAGCAGCCAAGACCCACCCGACAGGGCTATTGGAAACACCATATATTTT.